This is a list of T cell receptor beta chains from one sample in a study of naive and memory T cell subsets. TCRdb re-called the UMI-ligation and nested PCR reads through MiXCR, storing one row per CDR3 protein. Seen here are around 130,000 distinct CDR3 sequences, approximately 37% observed once, and the top ten hold less than 1%. The sequencing sample was made of central memory CD4+ T cells from blood. The receptor set was obtained from a human donor in good health. Each CDR3 is given with its conserved first and last residue. Each record gives: clone size, J gene, V gene, D gene, CDR3 DNA, CDR3 protein. The D gene is left open where the match is weak. Clone size is not always given. Where it is, it says once, few, many or a class for expanded clones.

.,TRBJ2-3,TRBV12-3/TRBV12-4,.,TGTGCCAGCAGTTTGGGCGGGGGCACAGATACGCAGTATTTT,CASSLGGGTDTQYF
few,TRBJ2-1,TRBV9,.,TGTGCCAGCAGCGTAGAGGGCGGGACCTACAATGAGCAGTTCTTC,CASSVEGGTYNEQFF
few,TRBJ1-5,TRBV28,.,TGTGCCAGCAGCTCCGGATTATTGAGCAATCAGCCCCAGCATTTT,CASSSGLLSNQPQHF
.,TRBJ2-7,TRBV6-5,.,TGTGCCAGCAGTTACTCGAGCAGCTACGAGCAGTACTTC,CASSYSSSYEQYF
few,TRBJ2-7,TRBV5-1,.,TGCGCCAGCAGCTTCGGCGGGAACCCCTCCTACGAGCAGTACTTC,CASSFGGNPSYEQYF
few,TRBJ2-7,TRBV12-3/TRBV12-4,.,TGTGCCAGCAGTTTCGGGGGATACGAGCAGTACTTC,CASSFGGYEQYF
few,TRBJ1-5,TRBV20-1,.,TGCAGTGCTAGGGTCCCGGGGAATTTAAGATCGGGTCAGCCCCAGCATTTT,CSARVPGNLRSGQPQHF
.,TRBJ2-5,TRBV6-6,.,TGTGCCAGCGAAACCTCCGCGAAGACCCAGTACTTC,CASETSAKTQYF
few,TRBJ2-1,TRBV30,TRBD2,TGTGCCTGGAGATTAGCGGGTTCGTCCGATGAGCAGTTCTTC,CAWRLAGSSDEQFF
.,TRBJ2-1,TRBV7-2,.,TGTGCCAGCAGCTTAGAATCCCCCGGCCTTAGCGGAGCCTCGTACAATGAGCAGTTCTTC,CASSLESPGLSGASYNEQFF
.,TRBJ2-1,TRBV6-1,TRBD2,TGTGCCAGCGGGGCTAGCGGGTACTACAATGAGCAGTTCTTC,CASGASGYYNEQFF
few,TRBJ2-5,TRBV29-1,TRBD1,TGCAGCGTGTCCGGGGAGGGACAGGGGGCCCGAGAGACCCAGTACTTC,CSVSGEGQGARETQYF
.,TRBJ1-3,TRBV28,.,TGTGCCAGCAGCGGAGGACGGAGCTCTGGAAACACCATATATTTT,CASSGGRSSGNTIYF
.,TRBJ1-3,TRBV28,TRBD1,TGTGCCAGTAAACCCAACAGGGGTGGGTCTGGAAACACCATATATTTT,CASKPNRGGSGNTIYF
many,TRBJ2-1,TRBV29-1,TRBD2,TGCAGCGTAGGGACTAGCGGAACCTACAATGAGCAGTTCTTC,CSVGTSGTYNEQFF
.,TRBJ1-5,TRBV7-8,.,TGTGCCAGCACCGAGCTCTGGGGGCCCCAGCATTTT,CASTELWGPQHF
.,TRBJ2-5,TRBV6-1,.,TGTGCCAGCAGTGAAGCGTTTAGTAGGGTTCAAGAGACCCAGTACTTC,CASSEAFSRVQETQYF
.,TRBJ2-5,TRBV7-8,.,TGTGCCAGCAGCCATGGGCGACAGCAAGAGACCCAGTACTTC,CASSHGRQQETQYF
.,TRBJ2-7,TRBV4-1,TRBD2,TGCGCCAGCAGCCAAGCCCGGACTAGCGGACCCTACGAGCAGTACTTC,CASSQARTSGPYEQYF
.,TRBJ2-3,TRBV6-2/TRBV6-3,.,TGTGCCAGCAGTTACGGACAGTTAGGCACAGATACGCAGTATTTT,CASSYGQLGTDTQYF